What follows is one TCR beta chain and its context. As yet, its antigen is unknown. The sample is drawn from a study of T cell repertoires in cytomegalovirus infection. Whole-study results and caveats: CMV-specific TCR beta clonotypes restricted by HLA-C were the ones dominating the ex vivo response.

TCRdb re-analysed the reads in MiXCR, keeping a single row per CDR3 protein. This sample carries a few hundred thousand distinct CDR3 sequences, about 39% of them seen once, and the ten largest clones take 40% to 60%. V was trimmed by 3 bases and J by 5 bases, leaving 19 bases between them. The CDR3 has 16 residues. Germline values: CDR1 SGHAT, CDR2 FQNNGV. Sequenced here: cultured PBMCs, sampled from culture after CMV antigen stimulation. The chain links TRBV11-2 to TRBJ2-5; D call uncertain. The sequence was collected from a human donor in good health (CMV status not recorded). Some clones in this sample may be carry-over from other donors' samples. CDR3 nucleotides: TGTGCCAGCAGCTTCCACCCCGGTCTGGCTCAGGAGACCCAGTACTTC. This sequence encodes CASSFHPGLAQETQYF.